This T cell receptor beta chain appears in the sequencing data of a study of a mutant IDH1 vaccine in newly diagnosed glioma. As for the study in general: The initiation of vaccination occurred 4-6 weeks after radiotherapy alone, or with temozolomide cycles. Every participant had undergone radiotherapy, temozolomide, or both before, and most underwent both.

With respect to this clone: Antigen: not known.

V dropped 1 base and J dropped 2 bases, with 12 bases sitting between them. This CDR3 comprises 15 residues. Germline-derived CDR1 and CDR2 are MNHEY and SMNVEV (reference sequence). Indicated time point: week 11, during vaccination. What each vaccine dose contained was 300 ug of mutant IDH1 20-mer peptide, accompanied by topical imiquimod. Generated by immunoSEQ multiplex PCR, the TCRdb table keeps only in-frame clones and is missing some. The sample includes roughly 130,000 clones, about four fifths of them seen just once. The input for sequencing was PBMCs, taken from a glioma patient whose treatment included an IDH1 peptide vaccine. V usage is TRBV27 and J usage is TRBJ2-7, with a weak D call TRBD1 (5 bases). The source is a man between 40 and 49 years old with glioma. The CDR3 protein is CASSLFGRAAYEQYF. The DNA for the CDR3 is TGTGCCAGCAGTTTATTCGGCAGGGCAGCCTACGAGCAGTACTTC.